Following are 21 T cell receptor beta chains from one sample sequenced in a study of OX40 agonist ivuxolimab in advanced cancers. Library creation used the immunoSEQ multiplex PCR assay. In its TCRdb copy, this immuneACCESS table keeps in-frame sequences only and misses some clones. Where compared with another copy, unresolved V genes explain less than half of these, and the others have no known cause. In this sample the table shows some 50,000 clones, roughly 86% of which occur a single time. The leading ten clones occupy around 15% of the sample. The sample consisted of CD4+ or CD8+ T cells sorted from blood, taken in a trial of the OX40 agonist ivuxolimab. The receptor source for this set is an adult with an advanced solid tumor such as melanoma, head and neck, liver or kidney cancer.

The gene calls are TRBV5-1 and TRBJ2-7; tentatively, D is TRBD1 (6 bases). V shed 0 bases and J shed 0 bases, with 10 bases lying between them. The CDR3 is made up of 15 amino acids. Germline V gives CDR1 SGHRS, CDR2 YFSETQ. Here the CDR3 DNA reads TGCGCCAGCAGCTTGGTCGGGACACTCTCCTACGAGCAGTACTTC. This encodes CASSLVGTLSYEQYF.

This clone occurred once. The V and J genes are TRBV28 and TRBJ2-3, with D perhaps TRBD1 (6 bases). The V gene lost 5 bases and the J gene lost 3 bases, with 15 bases spanning the gap. CDR1 is MDHEN, CDR2 SYDVKM, per germline. The CDR3 extends over 15 amino acids. CDR3 protein: CASSPPTGLTDTQYF. The CDR3 DNA is TGTGCCAGCAGTCCCCCTACAGGGTTGACAGATACGCAGTATTTT. Filled out from reference TRBV28 and TRBJ2-3, the complete variable domain reads DVKVTQSSRYLVKRTGEKVFLECVQDMDHENMFWYRQDPGLGLRLIYFSYDVKMKEKGDIPEGYSVSREKKERFSLILESASTNQTSMYLCASSPPTGLTDTQYFGPGTRLTVL.

This chain uses TRBV6-1 with TRBJ1-1; D not resolved. Per the germline V gene, CDR1 is MNHNS and CDR2 is SASEGT. The CDR3 length is 14 residues. The V and J ends lost 5 bases and 1 base respectively, with 11 bases between them. CDR3 sequence reads: CASSSYTENTEAFF. CDR3 nucleotides: TGTGCCAGCAGTTCTTATACAGAGAACACTGAAGCTTTCTTT.

This clone was picked up a small number of times. The V call is TRBV28, the J call TRBJ2-7; D tentatively fits TRBD1 or TRBD2 (5 bases each). The CDR3 contains 12 residues. Between the trimmed V and J ends, which lost 7 bases and 3 bases, there was a span of 10 bases. CDR1 and CDR2 (germline): MDHEN, SYDVKM. As DNA, the CDR3 is TGTGCCAGCAATTGGGGGAGCTACGAGCAGTACTTC. Amino acid sequence: CASNWGSYEQYF.

The V call is TRBV7-2, the J call TRBJ1-1; 7 bases are shared with TRBD1. This CDR3 spans 14 amino acids. V lost 5 bases, J lost 4 bases, and 7 bases stayed unmatched. Germline CDR1 SGHTA, CDR2 FQGNSA. The CDR3 DNA reads as TGTGCCAGCAGCAGACAGGGCAGTAGCACTGAAGCTTTCTTT. Amino acids: CASSRQGSSTEAFF.

This clone came up a few times. The genes are TRBV27 and TRBJ2-1, with 13 bases identical to TRBD2. J was trimmed by 6 bases and V by 2 bases; bases with no gene match: 1. The germline gives CDR1 MNHEY, CDR2 SMNVEV (reference sequence). The CDR3 contains 15 residues. CDR3 in DNA: TGTGCCAGCAGTTTAGGACTAGCGGGAGTCAATGAGCAGTTCTTC. The encoded protein is CASSLGLAGVNEQFF.

The CDR3 nucleotides are TGTGCCAGCAGTTTTTATCTTGCAACTAATGAAAAACTGTTTTTT. This encodes CASSFYLATNEKLFF. The chain has TRBV6-1 and TRBJ1-4, with unresolved D. Per the germline V gene, CDR1 is MNHNS and CDR2 is SASEGT. Trimming left V 5 bases short and J 0 bases short, with 10 bases between. The CDR3 is 15 amino acids.

The V gene is TRBV7-8, the J gene TRBJ2-7; 7 bases agree with TRBD2. After removal of 0 bases from V and 0 bases from J, the junction contained 5 bases not matched to a gene. CDR3 length: 16 amino acids. Germline V lookup: CDR1 SGHVS, CDR2 FQNEAQ. For the CDR3, the DNA is TGTGCCAGCAGCTTAGCGGGGGGGAGCCTCTCCTACGAGCAGTACTTC. Translating gives CASSLAGGSLSYEQYF.

This clone has only one observation. The CDR3 coding sequence is TGTGCCACCAGACAGGGAACGGAAAAACTGTTTTTT. It yields the protein CATRQGTEKLFF. The chain is built from TRBV28 and TRBJ1-4; 7 nucleotides align to TRBD1. Germline lookup yields CDR1 MDHEN and CDR2 SYDVKM. CDR3 length: 12 residues. The V gene end was trimmed by 10 bases and the J gene end by 8 bases; junction bases not matched to a gene: 7.

V and J are TRBV18 and TRBJ2-5; D call uncertain. The CDR3 length is 12 residues. Per germline, CDR1 KGHSH and CDR2 LQKENI. V was cut by 4 bases and J by 4 bases, with 7 bases left in between. The chain's CDR3 is CASSRVGETQYF. In DNA, the CDR3 is TGTGCCAGCTCACGCGTAGGAGAGACCCAGTACTTC.

The gene calls are TRBV18 and TRBJ2-1, with D maybe TRBD1 (5 bases). In germline, CDR1 is KGHSH, CDR2 LQKENI. The length of the CDR3 is 13 residues. Trimming left V 8 bases short and J 3 bases short, with 11 bases between. The CDR3 is CASGRDFYNEQFF. The DNA for the CDR3 is TGTGCCAGCGGCAGGGATTTCTACAATGAGCAGTTCTTC.

The chain combines TRBV19 with TRBJ2-1; a possible D gene is TRBD1 (5 bases). The CDR3 has 13 amino acids. Trimming stripped 5 bases from V and 10 bases from J, with 15 bases between. CDR1 and CDR2 (germline): LNHDA, SQIVND (reference sequence). Here the CDR3 DNA reads TGTGCCAGTAGTTTCGGACAAAATATGGAGCAGTTCTTC. Its translation is CASSFGQNMEQFF.

The gene calls are TRBV6-1 and TRBJ1-1, with 8 bases aligning to TRBD1. The germline V gene encodes CDR1 MNHNS and CDR2 SASEGT. The CDR3 has 13 residues. Trimming removed 4 bases from V and 7 bases from J; junction bases left unmatched: 5. CDR3 protein: CASSADREVEAFF. The CDR3 DNA reads as TGTGCCAGCAGTGCGGACAGGGAGGTTGAAGCTTTCTTT.

The gene calls are TRBV27 and TRBJ2-1; D might be TRBD1 (6 bases). V dropped 10 bases and J dropped 5 bases, with 21 bases sitting between them. Germline V gives CDR1 MNHEY, CDR2 SMNVEV (reference sequence). This CDR3 contains 15 residues. Written as DNA, the CDR3 is TGTGCCATCCGGTCCGGGACACCCTTCAACAATGAGCAGTTCTTC. Protein: CAIRSGTPFNNEQFF.

V usage is TRBV18 and J usage is TRBJ2-2; no definite D call. The V and J ends lost 1 base and 5 bases respectively, with 2 bases between them. This CDR3 contains 12 residues. CDR1 KGHSH and CDR2 LQKENI come from the germline V gene. In DNA, the CDR3 is TGTGCCAGCTCACCACGAACCGGGGAGCTGTTTTTT. Translation: CASSPRTGELFF.

The chain uses TRBV30 and TRBJ2-5; D is unclear. CDR3 length equals 15 residues. The V end lost 0 bases, the J end lost 5 bases, and 16 bases lay between the germline ends. Per the germline V gene, CDR1 is GTSNPN and CDR2 is SVGIG (reference sequence). The CDR3 DNA follows: TGTGCCTGGAGTGTAGGAAGGACCCGCCGGGAGACCCAGTACTTC. Translating gives CAWSVGRTRRETQYF.

This clone has a single count. The chain couples TRBV5-1 to TRBJ2-5; 12 nucleotides align to TRBD2. The CDR3 spans 16 residues. From germline, CDR1 is SGHRS and CDR2 YFSETQ. J was trimmed by 5 bases and V by 4 bases; bases with no gene match: 9. In nucleotides, the CDR3 is TGCGCCAGCAGCCCCGGGGGGCTAGCGGGAGGGGAGACCCAGTACTTC. Translation: CASSPGGLAGGETQYF.

The V and J genes are TRBV4-1 and TRBJ2-7; D not resolved. CDR3 size: 12 residues. V was shortened by 4 bases and J by 2 bases, with 6 bases between the two germline ends. Per germline, CDR1 MGHRA and CDR2 YSYEKL. The CDR3 protein is CASSPPAYEQYF. CDR3 DNA: TGCGCCAGCAGCCCCCCGGCCTACGAGCAGTACTTC.

The chain employs TRBV6-1 and TRBJ2-7; 7 nucleotides line up with TRBD1. Trimming at V came to 0 bases and at J to 5 bases, leaving 7 bases not matched to a gene. Germline values: CDR1 MNHNS, CDR2 SASEGT. The CDR3 sequence is 15 residues long. This CDR3 reads CASSEAGTASHEQYF. DNA of the CDR3: TGTGCCAGCAGTGAAGCGGGGACAGCTAGCCACGAGCAGTACTTC.

The chain uses TRBV25-1 and TRBJ2-1; 15 nucleotides agree with TRBD2. After removal of 1 base from V and 13 bases from J, the junction contained 8 bases not matched to a gene. Germline CDR1 reads MGHDK; CDR2 reads SYGVNS. The CDR3 runs 16 residues. The CDR3: CASSESGTSGRTYQFF. CDR3 nucleotides: TGTGCCAGCAGTGAATCAGGGACTAGCGGGAGGACTTATCAGTTCTTC.

Worth noting for this clone: Its ends do not fully match the called genes, so a read error is possible. The V and J genes are TRBV7-7 and TRBJ2-2, with D perhaps being TRBD1 or TRBD2 (5 bases each). CDR1 is SSHAT, CDR2 FNYEAQ, per germline (reference sequence). CDR3 size: 20 residues. The DNA for the CDR3 is TGTGCTAGCAGCTCGGGATCGATAGCCCTCAAGGGGCTCGATACCGGGGAGCTGTTTTTT. Protein product: CASSSGSIALKGLDTGELFF.